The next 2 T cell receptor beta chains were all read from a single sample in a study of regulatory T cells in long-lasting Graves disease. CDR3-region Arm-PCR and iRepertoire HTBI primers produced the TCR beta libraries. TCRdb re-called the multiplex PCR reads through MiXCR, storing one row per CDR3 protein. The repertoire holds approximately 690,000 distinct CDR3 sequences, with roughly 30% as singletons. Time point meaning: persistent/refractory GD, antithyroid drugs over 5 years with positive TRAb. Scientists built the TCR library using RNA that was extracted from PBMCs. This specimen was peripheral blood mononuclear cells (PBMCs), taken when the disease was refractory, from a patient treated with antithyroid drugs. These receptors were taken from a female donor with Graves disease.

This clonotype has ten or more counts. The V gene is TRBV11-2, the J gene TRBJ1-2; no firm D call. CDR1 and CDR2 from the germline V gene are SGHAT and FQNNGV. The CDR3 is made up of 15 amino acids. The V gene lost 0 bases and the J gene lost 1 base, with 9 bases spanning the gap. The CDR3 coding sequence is TGTGCCAGCAGCTTAGACCACGGAATTAACTATGGCTACACCTTC. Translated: CASSLDHGINYGYTF.

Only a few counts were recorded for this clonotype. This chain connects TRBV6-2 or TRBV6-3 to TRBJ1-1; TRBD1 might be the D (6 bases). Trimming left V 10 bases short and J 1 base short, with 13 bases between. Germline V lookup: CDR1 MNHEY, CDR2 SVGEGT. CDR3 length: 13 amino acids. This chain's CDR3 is CATLRGTNTEAFF. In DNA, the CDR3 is TGTGCCACTCTTAGGGGGACGAACACTGAAGCTTTCTTT.